Listed below are T cell receptor beta chains from one sample, sequenced in a study of persistence of HIV-infected CD4 T cells. The antigens for these receptors are not known. Method: immunoSEQ multiplex PCR; TCRdb's copy keeps in-frame clones and lacks some. The sample has more than 35,000 clones; 91% are singletons. This specimen consisted of CD4+ T cells sorted from PBMCs after approximately 19-hour stimulation, obtained from a patient who received antiretroviral therapy. The receptor set was obtained from an adult man with HIV who was CMV-seropositive. CDR3s include the opening cysteine and the closing phenylalanine or tryptophan. A D gene is named only where the DNA matches it firmly. Clone size appears in some rows only: once, few, many, or a class for an expanded clone.

>TRBJ1-4|TRBD1|NA|TRBV5-1
CASSFNRGNEKLFF
TGCGCCAGCAGCTTCAACAGGGGAAATGAAAAACTGTTTTTT
>TRBJ1-1|TRBD1|NA|TRBV6-5
CASTDRERTEAFF
TGTGCCAGCACGGACAGGGAGCGTACTGAAGCTTTCTTT
>TRBJ1-2|TRBD1|NA|TRBV24-1
CATSDSSRQGGYGYTF
TGTGCCACCAGTGATTCCTCCCGACAGGGGGGGTATGGCTACACCTTC
>TRBJ1-6|TRBD1|NA|TRBV28
CASSRKTGGAFQNNSPLHF
TGTGCCAGCAGTCGAAAAACAGGGGGCGCATTTCAGAATAATTCACCCCTCCACTTT
>TRBJ2-3|NA|once|TRBV25-1
CASSEMPTDTQYF
TGTGCCAGCAGTGAAATGCCCACAGATACGCAGTATTTT
>TRBJ1-2|NA|NA|TRBV28
CASSLPYEEGYGYTF
TGTGCCAGCAGTTTACCCTATGAGGAGGGCTATGGCTACACCTTC
>TRBJ1-2|NA|NA|TRBV5-1
CASSLAHGSNYGYTF
TGCGCCAGCAGCTTGGCCCACGGCTCTAACTATGGCTACACCTTC
>TRBJ1-5|NA|few|TRBV6-2/TRBV6-3
CASSYGFSNQPQHF
TGTGCCAGCAGTTACGGATTTAGCAATCAGCCCCAGCATTTT
>TRBJ1-4|NA|NA|TRBV5-1
CASSLVGAGEKLFF
TGCGCCAGCAGCTTGGTTGGGGCAGGGGAAAAACTGTTTTTT
>TRBJ1-4|NA|NA|TRBV9
CASSLLPDGYEKLFF
TGTGCCAGCAGCCTCCTGCCGGACGGATATGAAAAACTGTTTTTT
>TRBJ2-3|NA|NA|TRBV5-1
CASSSSGTPSTDTQYF
TGCGCCAGCAGCTCCTCCGGGACTCCTAGCACAGATACGCAGTATTTT
>TRBJ2-7|TRBD1|NA|TRBV6-5
CASSSPGTGSYEQYF
TGTGCCAGCAGCTCCCCCGGGACAGGCTCCTACGAGCAGTACTTC
>TRBJ2-7|NA|NA|TRBV12-3/TRBV12-4
CASSFGSSYEQYF
TGTGCCAGCAGTTTCGGAAGCTCCTACGAGCAGTACTTC
>TRBJ2-2|TRBD2|NA|TRBV9
CASSVRTSGGKLNTGELFF
TGTGCCAGCAGCGTAAGGACTAGCGGGGGGAAATTGAACACCGGGGAGCTGTTTTTT
>TRBJ2-1|NA|NA|TRBV25-1
CASSEYGAVYEQFF
TGTGCCAGCAGTGAATATGGGGCCGTTTATGAGCAGTTCTTC
>TRBJ1-1|TRBD1|NA|TRBV7-2
CASSLTFSDRAGWTEAFF
TGTGCCAGCAGCTTAACTTTCTCGGACAGGGCGGGGTGGACTGAAGCTTTCTTT
>TRBJ1-4|NA|NA|TRBV9
CASSAGLGVEGEKLFF
TGTGCCAGCAGCGCCGGCCTCGGGGTCGAAGGTGAAAAACTGTTTTTT
>TRBJ2-3|TRBD2|NA|TRBV4-2
CASSQAGTSGGRTDTQYF
TGTGCCAGCAGCCAAGCCGGGACTAGCGGGGGGAGGACAGATACGCAGTATTTT
>TRBJ2-7|NA|NA|TRBV10-3
CATGIGEYEQYF
TGTGCCACTGGGATCGGGGAATACGAGCAGTACTTC
>TRBJ2-7|TRBD1|NA|TRBV5-4
CASGPGQGVYEQYF
TGTGCCAGCGGACCGGGACAGGGTGTATACGAGCAGTACTTC